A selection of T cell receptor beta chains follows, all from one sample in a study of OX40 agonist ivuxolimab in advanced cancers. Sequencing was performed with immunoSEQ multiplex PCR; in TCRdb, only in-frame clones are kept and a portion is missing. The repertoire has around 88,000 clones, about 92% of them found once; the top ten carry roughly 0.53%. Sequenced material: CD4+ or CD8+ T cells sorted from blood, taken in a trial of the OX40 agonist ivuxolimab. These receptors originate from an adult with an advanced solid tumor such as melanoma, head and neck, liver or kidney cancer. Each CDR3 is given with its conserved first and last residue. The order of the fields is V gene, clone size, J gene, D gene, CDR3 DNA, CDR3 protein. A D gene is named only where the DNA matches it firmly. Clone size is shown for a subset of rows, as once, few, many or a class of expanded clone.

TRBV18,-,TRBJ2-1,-,TGTGCCAGCTCACCACTGGCGGGGATCGCCTTCGGAGAGCAGTTCTTC,CASSPLAGIAFGEQFF
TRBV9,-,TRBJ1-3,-,TGTGCCAGCACCGGTTCTGGAAACACCATATATTTT,CASTGSGNTIYF
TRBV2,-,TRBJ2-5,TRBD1,TGTGCCAGCAGGGAGACAGGGGGGGATAGGACCCAGTACTTC,CASRETGGDRTQYF
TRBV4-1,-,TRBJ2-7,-,TGCGCCAGCAGCCAAGTAGGCCCGGGTGGGGCCTACGAGCAGTACTTC,CASSQVGPGGAYEQYF
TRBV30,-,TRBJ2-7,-,TGTGCCTGGAGTGTACGTGGGGGTTCACACGAGCAGTACTTC,CAWSVRGGSHEQYF
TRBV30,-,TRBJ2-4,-,TGTGCCTGGTCGGGGGATAGAGCCAAAAACATTCAGTACTTC,CAWSGDRAKNIQYF
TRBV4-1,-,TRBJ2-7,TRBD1,TGCGCCAGCAGCCACGGACAGGCCTACGAGCAGTACTTC,CASSHGQAYEQYF
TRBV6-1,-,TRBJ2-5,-,TGTGCCAGCAGTGAAGCGGGTCAGTTGGAGACCCAGTACTTC,CASSEAGQLETQYF
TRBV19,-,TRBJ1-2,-,TGTGCCAGTAGTATAGCTGGGCTCCATGGTTACACCTTC,CASSIAGLHGYTF
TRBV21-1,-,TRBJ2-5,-,TGTGCCAAACAGATTCAAGAGACCCAGTACTTC,CAKQIQETQYF
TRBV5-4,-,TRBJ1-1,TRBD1,TGTGCCAGCACCCAGGGGGGCCTGAACACTGAAGCTTTCTTT,CASTQGGLNTEAFF
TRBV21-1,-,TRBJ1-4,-,TGTGCCAGCAGACTCCGGGACAGGGGTGAAAAACTGTTTTTT,CASRLRDRGEKLFF
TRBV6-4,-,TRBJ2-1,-,TGTGCCAGCAGTGAGGGCCCATACAATGAGCAGTTCTTC,CASSEGPYNEQFF
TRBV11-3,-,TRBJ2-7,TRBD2,TGTGCCAGCAGCGACCCCGGGACTAGCACCTACGAGCAGTACTTC,CASSDPGTSTYEQYF
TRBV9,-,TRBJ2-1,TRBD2,TGTGCCAGCAGCCTCCTCGGGGGGGCGGGAAACGATGAGCAGTTCTTC,CASSLLGGAGNDEQFF
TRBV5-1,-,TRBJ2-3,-,TGCGCCAGCAGCTTGGTATCGCGGGGGCGAACAGATACGCAGTATTTT,CASSLVSRGRTDTQYF
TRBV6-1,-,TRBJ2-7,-,TGTGCCAGCAGCCTGACCTACGAGCAGTACTTC,CASSLTYEQYF
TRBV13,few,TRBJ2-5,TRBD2,TGTGCCAGCAGCTTAGTTGGCGGGAGGGGAGAGACCCAGTACTTC,CASSLVGGRGETQYF
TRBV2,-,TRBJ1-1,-,TGTGCCAGCACCCTAACAGGAGAAGCTTTCTTT,CASTLTGEAFF
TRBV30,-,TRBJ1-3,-,TGTGCCTGGGGGGGACGTAGCTCTGGAAACACCATATATTTT,CAWGGRSSGNTIYF
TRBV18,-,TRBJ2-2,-,TGTGCCAGCTCACCCAAGGACAGTAACACCGGGGAGCTGTTTTTT,CASSPKDSNTGELFF
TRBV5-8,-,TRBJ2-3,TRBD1,TGTGCCAGCAGCTTCCGGGACAGTAACACAGATACGCAGTATTTT,CASSFRDSNTDTQYF
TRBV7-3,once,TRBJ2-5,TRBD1,TGTGCCAGCAGCTGCCGGGACAGGGTAAGGGAGACCCAGTACTTC,CASSCRDRVRETQYF
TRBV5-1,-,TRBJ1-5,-,TGCGCCAGCAGCTTGGACGGCCACCCCAATCAGCCCCAGCATTTT,CASSLDGHPNQPQHF
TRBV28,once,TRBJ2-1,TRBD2,TGTGCCAGCAGTCAGACTAGCGCCTACAATGAGCAGTTCTTC,CASSQTSAYNEQFF
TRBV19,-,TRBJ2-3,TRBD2,TGTGCCAGTAGTGGGACTAGCGGCACAGATACGCAGTATTTT,CASSGTSGTDTQYF
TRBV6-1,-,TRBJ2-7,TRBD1,TGTGCCAGCAGTCAAGAACGAGACTGGGGACAGTTCGCCCCCTACGAGCAGTACTTC,CASSQERDWGQFAPYEQYF
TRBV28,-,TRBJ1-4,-,TGTGCCAGCAGTTTATTGGGTCAGAGCGGTGAAAAACTGTTTTTT,CASSLLGQSGEKLFF
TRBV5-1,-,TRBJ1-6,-,TGCGCCAGCAACAGGGACCCTAATTCACCCCTCCACTTT,CASNRDPNSPLHF
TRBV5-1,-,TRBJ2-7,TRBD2,TGCGCCAGCAGCTCGACTAGCGGCCTCTACGAGCAGTACTTC,CASSSTSGLYEQYF
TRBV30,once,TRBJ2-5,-,TGTGCCTGGGGAGGCGTGCGAGAGACCCAGTACTTC,CAWGGVRETQYF
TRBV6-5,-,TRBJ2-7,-,TGTGCCAGCAGCAAGGACCATACACGGCAGTACTTC,CASSKDHTRQYF
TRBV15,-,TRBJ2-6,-,TGTGCCACCAGCAGAGTAGGGAAAAGTGGGGCCAACGTCCTGACTTTC,CATSRVGKSGANVLTF
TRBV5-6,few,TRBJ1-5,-,TGTGCCAGCAGCCCCGTCCGACCCCTTTCCCCTTATAGCAATCAGCCCCAGCATTTT,CASSPVRPLSPYSNQPQHF
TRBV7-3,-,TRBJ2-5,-,TGTGCCAGCAGCCAGACTCACAACCAAGAGACCCAGTACTTC,CASSQTHNQETQYF